The 32 T cell receptor beta chains below were found in one sample sequenced in a study of PD-1 blockade in mismatch repair-deficient tumors. Profiling relied on immunoSEQ multiplex PCR, and the TCRdb table lists in-frame clones only, not all of them. The table records 15,000 or so clones, roughly 80% of them present only once. This specimen was PBMCs, taken 4 weeks after starting pembrolizumab. Receptors originate from an adult with mismatch repair-deficient cancer.

The chain links TRBV29-1 to TRBJ2-2; D may be TRBD1 (6 bases). Germline loops: CDR1 SQVTM, CDR2 ANQGSEA. V was shortened by 3 bases and J by 2 bases, with 10 bases between the two germline ends. CDR3 length: 14 amino acids. CDR3 DNA: TGCAGCGTTGAGGCGACAGGAAACACCGGGGAGCTGTTTTTT. This codes for CSVEATGNTGELFF.

The rearrangement links TRBV18 to TRBJ2-5, with D perhaps matching TRBD1 (6 bases). Judging by the DNA end, TRBJ2-7 fits better; the J call may be wrong. The CDR3 sequence is 13 residues long. Germline V lookup: CDR1 KGHSH, CDR2 LQKENI. In DNA, the CDR3 is TGTGCCAGCTCACCAAGAGGACAGTACGAGCAGTACTTC. It yields the protein CASSPRGQYEQYF.

V is TRBV30 and J is TRBJ2-1; 12 nucleotides match TRBD1. The J segment lost 8 bases and the V segment lost 1 base, leaving 6 bases of the junction unmatched. CDR3 size: 15 residues. CDR1 is GTSNPN and CDR2 is SVGIG in the germline V gene (reference sequence). CDR3 bases: TGTGCCTGGAGTGCCGGGACAGGGGGCGCGGATGAGCAGTTCTTC. It is translated as CAWSAGTGGADEQFF.

This rearrangement joins TRBV19 to TRBJ2-1; TRBD2 matches 11 bases. Trimming took 9 bases from V and 4 from J; bases not matched to a gene: 2. CDR1 is LNHDA, CDR2 SQIVND, per germline (reference sequence). The CDR3 runs to 13 residues. CDR3 nucleotide sequence: TGTGCCAGCGGGACTAGCGGTTACAATGAGCAGTTCTTC. Translating it yields CASGTSGYNEQFF.

CDR3 sequence (DNA): TGTGCCAGCAGTGGGGAGGGAGGGCCCTCCGGGGAGCTGTTTTTT. Residues: CASSGEGGPSGELFF. This chain uses TRBV2 with TRBJ2-2; 7 nucleotides align to TRBD2. CDR3 size: 15 residues. CDR1 and CDR2 (germline): SNHLY, FYNNEI. V trimming: 4 bases; J trimming: 6 bases; junction bases outside the gene matches: 8.

The V gene is TRBV19, the J gene TRBJ2-2; 7 nucleotides match TRBD2. CDR3 length equals 14 residues. After removal of 3 bases from V and 6 bases from J, the junction contained 4 bases not matched to a gene. Germline V CDR1 and CDR2: LNHDA, SQIVND (reference sequence). CDR3 protein: CASSIGLVAGELFF. CDR3 coding DNA: TGTGCCAGTAGTATTGGACTAGTCGCCGGGGAGCTGTTTTTT.

The rearrangement links TRBV10-3 to TRBJ2-5; D perhaps matches TRBD2 (6 bases). Germline CDR1 reads ENHRY; CDR2 reads SYGVKD. V was shortened by 4 bases and J by 1 base, with 16 bases between the two germline ends. This CDR3 has 16 amino acids. Written as DNA, the CDR3 is TGTGCCATCAGTGCATCGGGGGTAGCGCCCCAAGAGACCCAGTACTTC. As protein: CAISASGVAPQETQYF.

V usage is TRBV5-4 and J usage is TRBJ2-4; D perhaps matches TRBD1 (6 bases). CDR3 size: 13 residues. Trimming pared 4 bases from V and 5 bases from J, leaving 10 bases between. The germline V gene encodes CDR1 SGHNT and CDR2 YYREEE (reference sequence). CDR3 sequence (DNA): TGTGCCAGCAGCCCAGGGGCTGAAAACATTCAGTACTTC. This gives the protein CASSPGAENIQYF.

The rearrangement uses TRBV5-5 and TRBJ1-3; TRBD1 matches at 7 bases. The length of the CDR3 is 14 residues. Losses at the gene ends were 4 bases for V and 2 bases for J; bases not matched to a gene: 3. The germline V gene encodes CDR1 SGHKS and CDR2 YYEKEE (reference sequence). CDR3 region: CASSTGQAGNTIYF. CDR3 nucleotide sequence: TGTGCCAGCAGCACCGGACAGGCTGGAAACACCATATATTTT.

This clone has more than one count but fewer than ten. This chain joins TRBV6-5 and TRBJ2-7; 11 bases match TRBD2. After removal of 2 bases from V and 2 bases from J, the junction contained 5 bases not matched to a gene. This CDR3 comprises 16 residues. Germline V gene data show CDR1 as MNHEY and CDR2 as SVGAGI. The CDR3 protein is CASSYQGTSGPYEQYF. The CDR3 DNA sequence: TGTGCCAGCAGTTACCAGGGGACTAGCGGTCCCTACGAGCAGTACTTC.

The chain joins TRBV30 to TRBJ2-3; no reliable D call. V lost 0 bases, J lost 6 bases, and 7 bases lay in between. The CDR3 runs to 12 residues. Germline V lookup: CDR1 GTSNPN, CDR2 SVGIG (reference sequence). The CDR3 DNA sequence: TGTGCCTGGAGTGTACTTTTGGATACGCAGTATTTT. Translation gives CAWSVLLDTQYF.

The chain couples TRBV29-1 to TRBJ2-7; a weak D match, TRBD2 (5 bases). CDR1 and CDR2 from the germline V gene are SQVTM and ANQGSEA. This CDR3 region has 14 residues. With 0 bases removed from V and 2 bases from J, the gap between germline ends came to 11 bases. CDR3 in DNA: TGCAGCGTTGAAGACCCCGACTACCCCTACGAGCAGTACTTC. Protein: CSVEDPDYPYEQYF.

This chain links TRBV30 with TRBJ1-1; D possibly corresponds to TRBD1 (5 bases). There are 14 residues in the CDR3. CDR1 GTSNPN and CDR2 SVGIG come from the germline V gene (reference sequence). Trimming left V 3 bases short and J 6 bases short, with 17 bases between. The CDR3: CAWRFRGVRAEAFF. CDR3 bases: TGTGCCTGGAGGTTTAGGGGCGTAAGGGCTGAAGCTTTCTTT. The full variable domain, in which reference TRBV30 and TRBJ1-1 provide the parts outside the CDR3, is SQTIHQWPATLVQPVGSPLSLECTVEGTSNPNLYWYRQAAGRGLQLLFYSVGIGQISSEVPQNLSASRPQDRQFILSSKKLLLSDSGFYLCAWRFRGVRAEAFFGQGTRLTVV.

V usage is TRBV7-9 and J usage is TRBJ2-5, with TRBD1 identical over 8 bases. This CDR3 spans 15 amino acids. Per the germline V gene, CDR1 is SEHNR and CDR2 is FQNEAQ (reference sequence). V trimming: 3 bases; J trimming: 5 bases; junction bases outside the gene matches: 8. The CDR3 DNA follows: TGTGCCAGCAGCTTGTTCAGGGGGCAGGTGGAGACCCAGTACTTC. Translating it yields CASSLFRGQVETQYF.

A few counts support this clone. The chain combines TRBV19 with TRBJ2-5, with D tentatively TRBD1 (5 bases). The CDR3 totals 13 residues. V lost 6 bases and J lost 4, with 12 bases in between. CDR1 and CDR2 from the germline V gene are LNHDA and SQIVND (reference sequence). The CDR3 DNA follows: TGTGCCAGTAGGGGCAGGGCAATAGAGACCCAGTACTTC. Its translation: CASRGRAIETQYF.

The chain carries TRBV9 and TRBJ2-3; 11 positions agree with TRBD2. Germline CDR1 is SGDLS and CDR2 is YYNGEE. J was trimmed by 0 bases and V by 4 bases; bases with no gene match: 4. The CDR3 sequence is 16 residues long. The CDR3 spells CASSLTSGESTDTQYF. CDR3 DNA sequence: TGTGCCAGCAGCCTGACTAGCGGGGAAAGCACAGATACGCAGTATTTT.

This chain connects TRBV2 to TRBJ2-1; 14 nucleotides align to TRBD2. The junction had 7 bases not matched to a gene; V was cut back by 6 bases and J by 12 bases. The CDR3 is 14 residues long. From germline, CDR1 is SNHLY and CDR2 FYNNEI. The DNA of the CDR3 is TGTGCCAGCAGGGGGGGACTAGCGGGAGTAGTGCAGTTCTTC. Translated: CASRGGLAGVVQFF.

This chain links TRBV6-5 with TRBJ1-2; D not resolved. CDR1 is MNHEY, CDR2 SVGAGI, per germline. The germline V and J ends were trimmed by 6 bases and 0 bases, with 11 bases remaining between them. CDR3 length: 14 residues. Here the CDR3 DNA reads TGTGCCAGCAGACCGACAAGAACTAACTATGGCTACACCTTC. Amino acids: CASRPTRTNYGYTF.

This clone was seen once. The chain combines TRBV7-3 with TRBJ1-4; D remains unclear. Per germline, CDR1 SGHTA and CDR2 FQGTGA. The V gene lost 3 bases and the J gene lost 8 bases, with 13 bases spanning the gap. The CDR3 is 14 amino acids. CDR3 sequence reads: CASSFWVGDEKLFF. The CDR3 DNA reads TGTGCCAGCAGCTTTTGGGTGGGAGACGAAAAACTGTTTTTT.

This clone was found once. The gene calls are TRBV11-2 and TRBJ2-3, with 10 nucleotides matching TRBD2. The germline V gene has CDR1 SGHAT and CDR2 FQNNGV. V lost 2 bases to trimming and J lost 4 bases; unmatched junction nucleotides: 0. The CDR3 sequence is 14 residues long. CDR3 in DNA: TGTGCCAGCAGCTTACTAGCGGGAGCAGATACGCAGTATTTT. Translating gives CASSLLAGADTQYF.

V is TRBV4-1 and J is TRBJ2-7; D not resolved. Germline V gene sequence: CDR1 MGHRA, CDR2 YSYEKL. CDR3 length: 15 residues. Between the trimmed V and J ends, which lost 3 bases and 2 bases, there was a span of 14 bases. The CDR3 DNA reads TGCGCCAGCAGCCAGTCGGCACAGTTTGCCTACGAGCAGTACTTC. Residues: CASSQSAQFAYEQYF.

V is TRBV11-2 and J is TRBJ1-1; no reliable D call. V dropped 3 bases and J dropped 1 base, with 9 bases sitting between them. The CDR3 spans 14 residues. The germline CDR1 and CDR2 sequences are SGHAT and FQNNGV. CDR3 residues: CASSLANRNTEAFF. The CDR3 nucleotides read TGTGCCAGCAGCTTGGCGAACAGGAACACTGAAGCTTTCTTT.

The J gene is TRBJ1-2, the V gene TRBV5-1, with D possibly matching TRBD1 (5 bases). The germline V gene encodes CDR1 SGHRS and CDR2 YFSETQ. This CDR3 has 14 amino acids. V lost 0 bases to trimming and J lost 2 bases, with 8 bases between them. DNA for the CDR3: TGCGCCAGCAGCTTGGGGGGGGAGAACTATGGCTACACCTTC. This translates into CASSLGGENYGYTF.

The chain links TRBV5-1 to TRBJ2-7; TRBD1 agrees at 9 bases. This CDR3 is built from 15 residues. The germline gives CDR1 SGHRS, CDR2 YFSETQ. V shed 0 bases and J 5 bases; nucleotides not matched to a gene: 6. CDR3 nucleotides: TGCGCCAGCAGCTTGGCGACAGGGGGGAGAAACGAGCAGTACTTC. Its translation: CASSLATGGRNEQYF.

The gene calls are TRBV10-1 and TRBJ1-6, with D perhaps matching TRBD1 (5 bases). V was pared by 4 bases and J by 10 bases, with 11 bases between. From germline, CDR1 is WNHNN and CDR2 SYGVQD (reference sequence). The CDR3 has 13 residues. CDR3 nucleotides: TGCGCCAGCAGTGTAGGGGTCAAATCACCCCTCCACTTT. Its protein is CASSVGVKSPLHF.

The chain couples TRBV28 to TRBJ2-7; 8 bases match TRBD2. The junction had 6 bases not matched to a gene; V was cut back by 3 bases and J by 2 bases. Germline V gene data show CDR1 as MDHEN and CDR2 as SYDVKM. The length of the CDR3 is 15 residues. CDR3 DNA sequence: TGTGCCAGCAGTTTCGCAGCGGGAGTTGCCTACGAGCAGTACTTC. Amino acid sequence: CASSFAAGVAYEQYF.

The V and J genes are TRBV5-1 and TRBJ2-1; 9 nucleotides line up with TRBD1. The ends lost 2 bases at V and 4 bases at J; junction bases unmatched: 7. Germline V CDR1 and CDR2: SGHRS, YFSETQ. This CDR3 is 16 amino acids long. The CDR3 nucleotides are TGCGCCAGCAGCTTACAGGGGGCAGGCGCTTACAATGAGCAGTTCTTC. As protein: CASSLQGAGAYNEQFF.

The chain combines TRBV7-3 with TRBJ2-2; TRBD1 matches 8 bases. This CDR3 comprises 17 residues. In germline, CDR1 is SGHTA, CDR2 FQGTGA. J lost 4 bases, V lost 5 bases, and 12 bases had no gene match. The CDR3 here is CASSRNLQTGGTGELFF. In DNA form, the CDR3 reads TGTGCCAGCAGCCGTAACCTCCAAACAGGGGGCACCGGGGAGCTGTTTTTT.

This clone was seen a handful of times. The chain joins TRBV29-1 to TRBJ2-7, with D possibly TRBD2 on 5 matching bases. The CDR3 is 13 residues long. V lost 6 bases to trimming and J lost 3 bases, with 15 bases between them. Per germline, CDR1 SQVTM and CDR2 ANQGSEA. CDR3 in amino acids: CSVGSRGGYEQYF. The CDR3 bases are TGCAGCGTAGGCTCCCGGGGTGGCTACGAGCAGTACTTC.

The genes are TRBV15 and TRBJ1-5; tentatively, D is TRBD1 (5 bases). This CDR3 comprises 15 residues. CDR1 is LNHNV and CDR2 is YYDKDF in the germline V gene (reference sequence). V dropped 2 bases and J dropped 6 bases, with 14 bases sitting between them. The CDR3 nucleotides read TGTGCCACCAGCAGATCTTCAGGGTCCGGTCAGCCCCAGCATTTT. The encoded protein is CATSRSSGSGQPQHF.

The table lists this clone with a count of one. The CDR3 is CSDRQGSATEAFF. In nucleotides, the CDR3 is TGCAGCGATCGTCAGGGATCGGCCACTGAAGCTTTCTTT. The chain joins TRBV29-1 to TRBJ1-1; D possibly corresponds to TRBD1 (5 bases). Germline assignment: CDR1 SQVTM and CDR2 ANQGSEA. Trimming took 7 bases from V and 4 from J, leaving 16 bases between them. This CDR3 spans 13 amino acids.

The V and J genes are TRBV28 and TRBJ2-1, with D perhaps TRBD1 (5 bases). The V end lost 3 bases, the J end lost 8 bases, and 11 bases lay between the germline ends. Germline loops: CDR1 MDHEN, CDR2 SYDVKM. CDR3 length: 13 residues. CDR3 in DNA: TGTGCCAGCAGTTTCTCCGACAGAGATGAGCAGTTCTTC. Protein: CASSFSDRDEQFF.